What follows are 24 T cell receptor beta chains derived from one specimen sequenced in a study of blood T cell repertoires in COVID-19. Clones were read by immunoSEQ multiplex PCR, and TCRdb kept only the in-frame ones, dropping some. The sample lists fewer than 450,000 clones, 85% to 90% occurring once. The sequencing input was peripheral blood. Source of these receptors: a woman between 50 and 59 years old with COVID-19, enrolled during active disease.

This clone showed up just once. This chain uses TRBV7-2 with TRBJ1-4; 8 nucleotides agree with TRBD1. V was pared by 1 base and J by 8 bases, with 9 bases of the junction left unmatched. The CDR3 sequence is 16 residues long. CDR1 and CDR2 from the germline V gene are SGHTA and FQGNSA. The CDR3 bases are TGTGCCAGCAGCTTAGTCTCCGCAGGGGGCTGGGAAAAACTGTTTTTT. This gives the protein CASSLVSAGGWEKLFF.

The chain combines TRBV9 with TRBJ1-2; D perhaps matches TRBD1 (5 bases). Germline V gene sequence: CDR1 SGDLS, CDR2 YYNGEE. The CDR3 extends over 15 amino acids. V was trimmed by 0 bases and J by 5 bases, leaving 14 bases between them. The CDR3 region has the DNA TGTGCCAGCAGCGTAGCTGGGTCTAAGGGGTATGGCTACACCTTC. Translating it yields CASSVAGSKGYGYTF.

CDR3 nucleotide sequence: TGCGCCAGCAGCTCAACTAGCGGGAGGGCCACAGATACGCAGTATTTT. Residues: CASSSTSGRATDTQYF. The chain has TRBV5-1 and TRBJ2-3; 13 bases match TRBD2. CDR3 length equals 16 residues. Germline CDR1 SGHRS, CDR2 YFSETQ. With 3 bases clipped from V and 2 bases from J, the junction kept 3 bases outside the gene matches. The full variable domain, completed using reference TRBV5-1 and TRBJ2-3, is KAGVTQTPRYLIKTRGQQVTLSCSPISGHRSVSWYQQTPGQGLQFLFEYFSETQRNKGNFPGRFSGRQFSNSRSEMNVSTLELGDSALYLCASSSTSGRATDTQYFGPGTRLTVL.

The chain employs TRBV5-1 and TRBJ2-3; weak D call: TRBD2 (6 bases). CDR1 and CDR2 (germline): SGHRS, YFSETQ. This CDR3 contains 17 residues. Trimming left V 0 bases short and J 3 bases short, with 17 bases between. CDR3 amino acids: CASSLGGAGWRTDTQYF. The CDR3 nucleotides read TGCGCCAGCAGCTTGGGAGGGGCGGGATGGCGTACAGATACGCAGTATTTT. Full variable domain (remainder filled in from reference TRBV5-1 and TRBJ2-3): KAGVTQTPRYLIKTRGQQVTLSCSPISGHRSVSWYQQTPGQGLQFLFEYFSETQRNKGNFPGRFSGRQFSNSRSEMNVSTLELGDSALYLCASSLGGAGWRTDTQYFGPGTRLTVL.

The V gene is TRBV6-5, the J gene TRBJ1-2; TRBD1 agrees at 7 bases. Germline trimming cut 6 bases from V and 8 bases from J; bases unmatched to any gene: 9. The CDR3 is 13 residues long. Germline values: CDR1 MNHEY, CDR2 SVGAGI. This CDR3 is CASSPRTGSGYTF. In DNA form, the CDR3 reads TGTGCCAGCAGCCCACGGACAGGCTCAGGCTACACCTTC.

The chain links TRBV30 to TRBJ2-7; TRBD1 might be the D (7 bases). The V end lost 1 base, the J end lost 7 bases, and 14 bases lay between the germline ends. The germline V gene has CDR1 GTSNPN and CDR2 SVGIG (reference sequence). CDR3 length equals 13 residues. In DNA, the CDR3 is TGTGCCTGGAGTGCCATGACAGGGAGGGAGCAGTACTTC. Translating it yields CAWSAMTGREQYF.

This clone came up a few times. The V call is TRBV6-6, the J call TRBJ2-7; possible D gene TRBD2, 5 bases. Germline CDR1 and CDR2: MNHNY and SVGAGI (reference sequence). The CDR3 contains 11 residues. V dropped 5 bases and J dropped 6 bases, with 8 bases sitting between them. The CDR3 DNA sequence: TGTGCCAGCAGTACAACTAGCGAGCAGTACTTC. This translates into CASSTTSEQYF.

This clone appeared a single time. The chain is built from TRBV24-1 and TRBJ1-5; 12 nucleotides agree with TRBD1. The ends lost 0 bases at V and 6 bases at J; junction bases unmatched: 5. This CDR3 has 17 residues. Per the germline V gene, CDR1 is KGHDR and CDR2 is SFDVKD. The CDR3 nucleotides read TGTGCCACCAGTGATTTGCGGGACAGGGGGCAAGGTCAGCCCCAGCATTTT. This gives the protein CATSDLRDRGQGQPQHF.

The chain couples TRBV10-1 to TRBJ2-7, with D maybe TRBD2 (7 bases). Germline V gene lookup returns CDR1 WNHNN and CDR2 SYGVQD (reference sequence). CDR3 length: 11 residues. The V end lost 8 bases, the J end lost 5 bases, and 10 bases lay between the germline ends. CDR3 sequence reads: CASGRGNEQYF. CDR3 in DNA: TGCGCCAGCGGGAGGGGGAACGAGCAGTACTTC.

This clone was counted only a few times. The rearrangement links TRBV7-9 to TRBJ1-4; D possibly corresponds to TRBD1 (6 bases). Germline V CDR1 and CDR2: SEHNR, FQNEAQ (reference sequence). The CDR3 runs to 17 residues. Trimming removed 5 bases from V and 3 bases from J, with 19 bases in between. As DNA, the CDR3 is TGTGCCAGCAGCGCGACAGGCCGGATTACTCCTAATGAAAAACTGTTTTTT. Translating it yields CASSATGRITPNEKLFF.

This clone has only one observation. The CDR3 DNA follows: TGCAGTGCTAGAGGCCGGAGGGGCTACACCTTC. Translated, it gives CSARGRRGYTF. This sequence joins TRBV20-1 and TRBJ1-2; D call uncertain. V lost 1 base and J lost 8, with 8 bases in between. Germline assignment: CDR1 DFQATT and CDR2 SNEGSKA (reference sequence). The CDR3 length is 11 residues.

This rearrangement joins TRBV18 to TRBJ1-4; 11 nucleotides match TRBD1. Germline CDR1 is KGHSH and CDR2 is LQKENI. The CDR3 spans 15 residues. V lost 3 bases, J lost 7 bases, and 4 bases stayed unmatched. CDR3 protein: CASSPDRGRGEKLFF. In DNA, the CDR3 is TGTGCCAGCTCACCGGACAGGGGGCGCGGTGAAAAACTGTTTTTT.

The CDR3 protein is CASSLGGADGYTF. The CDR3 DNA reads as TGTGCCAGTAGTTTAGGGGGCGCGGATGGCTACACCTTC. This chain joins TRBV19 and TRBJ1-2; TRBD1 matches 7 bases. V was pared by 5 bases and J by 6 bases, with 6 bases of the junction left unmatched. This CDR3 is built from 13 residues. Germline V gene sequence: CDR1 LNHDA, CDR2 SQIVND (reference sequence).

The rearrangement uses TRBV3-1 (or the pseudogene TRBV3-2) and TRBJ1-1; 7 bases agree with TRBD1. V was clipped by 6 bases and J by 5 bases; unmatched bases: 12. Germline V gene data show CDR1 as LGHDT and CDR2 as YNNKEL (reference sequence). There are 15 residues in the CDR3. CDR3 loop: CASSITGVRSTEAFF. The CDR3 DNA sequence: TGTGCCAGCAGTATAACAGGGGTGCGGTCAACTGAAGCTTTCTTT.

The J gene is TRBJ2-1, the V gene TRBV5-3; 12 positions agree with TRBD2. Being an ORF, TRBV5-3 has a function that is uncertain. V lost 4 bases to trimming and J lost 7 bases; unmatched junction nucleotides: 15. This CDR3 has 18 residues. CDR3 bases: TGTGCCAGAAGCCCCATGAGACTAGCGGGAGATTTGATGAATGAGCAGTTCTTC. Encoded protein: CARSPMRLAGDLMNEQFF.

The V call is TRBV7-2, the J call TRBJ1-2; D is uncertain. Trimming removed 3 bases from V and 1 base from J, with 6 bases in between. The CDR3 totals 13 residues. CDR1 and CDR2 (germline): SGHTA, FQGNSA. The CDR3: CASSLDFNYGYTF. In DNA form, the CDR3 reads TGTGCCAGCAGCTTGGACTTTAACTATGGCTACACCTTC.

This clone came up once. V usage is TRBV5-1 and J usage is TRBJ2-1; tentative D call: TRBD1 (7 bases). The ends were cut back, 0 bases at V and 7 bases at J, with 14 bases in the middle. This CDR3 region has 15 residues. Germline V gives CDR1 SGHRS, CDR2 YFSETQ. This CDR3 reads CASSLGGTVRNEQFF. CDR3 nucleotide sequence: TGCGCCAGCAGCTTGGGCGGGACAGTCAGGAATGAGCAGTTCTTC.

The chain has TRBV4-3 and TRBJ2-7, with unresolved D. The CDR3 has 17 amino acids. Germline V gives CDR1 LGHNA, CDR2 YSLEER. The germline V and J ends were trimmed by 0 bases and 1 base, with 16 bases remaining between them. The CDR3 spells CASSQDPGGPSSYEQYF. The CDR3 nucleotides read TGCGCCAGCAGCCAAGATCCGGGTGGTCCATCTTCCTACGAGCAGTACTTC.

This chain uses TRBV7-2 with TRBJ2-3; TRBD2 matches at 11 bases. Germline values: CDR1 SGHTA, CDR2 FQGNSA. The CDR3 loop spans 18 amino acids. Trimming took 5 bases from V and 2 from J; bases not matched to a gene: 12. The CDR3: CASSTRPGLAEITDTQYF. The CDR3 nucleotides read TGTGCCAGCAGCACCAGACCGGGACTAGCGGAGATCACAGATACGCAGTATTTT.

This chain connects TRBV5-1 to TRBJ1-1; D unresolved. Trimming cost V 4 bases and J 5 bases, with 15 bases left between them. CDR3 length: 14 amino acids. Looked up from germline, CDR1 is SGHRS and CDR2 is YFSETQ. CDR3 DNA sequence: TGCGCCAGCAGCCTGACAACCGCGGGAACTGAAGCTTTCTTT. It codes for CASSLTTAGTEAFF.

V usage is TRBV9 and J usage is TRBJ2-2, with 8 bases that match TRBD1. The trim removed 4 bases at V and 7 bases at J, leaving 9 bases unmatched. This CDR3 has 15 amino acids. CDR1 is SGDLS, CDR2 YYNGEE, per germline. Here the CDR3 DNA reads TGTGCCAGCAGCACCGGGACAGGTCTCAACGGGGAGCTGTTTTTT. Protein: CASSTGTGLNGELFF.

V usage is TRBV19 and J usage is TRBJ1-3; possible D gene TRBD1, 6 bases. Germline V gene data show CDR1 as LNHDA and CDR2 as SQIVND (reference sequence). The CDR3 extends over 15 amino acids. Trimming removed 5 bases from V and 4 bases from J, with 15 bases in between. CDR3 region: CASSPNRVSGNTIYF. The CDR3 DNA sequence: TGTGCCAGTAGTCCCAACAGGGTGTCCGGAAACACCATATATTTT. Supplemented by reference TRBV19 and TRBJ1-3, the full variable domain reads DGGITQSPKYLFRKEGQNVTLSCEQNLNHDAMYWYRQDPGQGLRLIYYSQIVNDFQKGDIAEGYSVSREKKESFPLTVTSAQKNPTAFYLCASSPNRVSGNTIYFGEGSWLTVV.

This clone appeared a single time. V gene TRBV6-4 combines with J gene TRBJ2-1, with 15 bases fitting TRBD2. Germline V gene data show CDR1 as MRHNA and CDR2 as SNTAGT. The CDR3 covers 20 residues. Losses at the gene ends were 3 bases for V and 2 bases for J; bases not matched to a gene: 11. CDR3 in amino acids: CASSENGLAGGGSAYNEQFF. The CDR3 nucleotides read TGTGCCAGCAGTGAGAACGGACTAGCGGGAGGGGGTAGCGCCTACAATGAGCAGTTCTTC.

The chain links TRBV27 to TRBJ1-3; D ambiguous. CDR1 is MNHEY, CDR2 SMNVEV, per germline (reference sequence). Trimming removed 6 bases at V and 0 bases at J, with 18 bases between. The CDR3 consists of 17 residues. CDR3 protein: CASSPIRGSSSGNTIYF. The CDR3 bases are TGTGCCAGCAGCCCCATTCGGGGTTCGAGCTCTGGAAACACCATATATTTT.